This record looks at one TCR beta chain sequence and its context. Its antigen is unidentified. The data were obtained in a study of siplizumab effects on memory and regulatory T cells. Assay: immunoSEQ multiplex PCR; the TCRdb copy retains only in-frame clones and omits some. The sample lists around 97,000 clones, about 95% seen once, with about 1.5% in the top ten. The V gene lost 1 base and the J gene lost 3 bases, with 7 bases spanning the gap. CDR3 length: 13 residues. Germline CDR1 is GTSNPN and CDR2 is SVGIG (reference sequence). Whole-study findings and limits: Apparently key alloresponse contributors, naive T cells also seemed more diverse than memory cells. Whether proliferating Tregs in siplizumab cultures suppress was not functionally confirmed.

V and J are TRBV30 and TRBJ2-4; D gene uncertain. The clonotype was recovered from a human donor in good health. Sequenced sample: non-Treg CD4+ T cells sorted from blood. CDR3 amino acids: CAWSAGSKNIQYF. The CDR3 nucleotides read TGTGCCTGGAGTGCCGGTAGCAAAAACATTCAGTACTTC. Complete variable domain (other parts from reference TRBV30 and TRBJ2-4): SQTIHQWPATLVQPVGSPLSLECTVEGTSNPNLYWYRQAAGRGLQLLFYSVGIGQISSEVPQNLSASRPQDRQFILSSKKLLLSDSGFYLCAWSAGSKNIQYFGAGTRLSVL.